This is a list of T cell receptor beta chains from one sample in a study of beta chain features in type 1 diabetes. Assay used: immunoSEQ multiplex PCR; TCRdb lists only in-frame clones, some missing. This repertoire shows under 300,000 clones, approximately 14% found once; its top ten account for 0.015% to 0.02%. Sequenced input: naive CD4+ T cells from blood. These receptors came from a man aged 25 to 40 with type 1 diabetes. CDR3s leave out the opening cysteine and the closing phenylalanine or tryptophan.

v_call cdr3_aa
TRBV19 ASSLHLNTEAF
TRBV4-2 ASSQRPGMNTEAF
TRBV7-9 ASSYPTGGLNTEAF
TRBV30 AWSGYEQY
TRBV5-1 ASSSPGAEQF
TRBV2 ASREAGGPETQY
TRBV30 AWSLTQRNHEQY
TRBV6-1 ASKKGDRVGQPQH
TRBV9 ASSPRGFEQY
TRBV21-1 ASKCIGRKETQY
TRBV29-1 SVLTGGSNQPQH
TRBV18 ASSPLGQAGTGELF
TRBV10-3 AISERSGSATEAF
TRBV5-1 ASSGTGGSTEAF
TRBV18 ASSPFEGQGPETQY
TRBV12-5 ASGVGTSPTDTQY
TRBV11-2 ASGGEAVMNTEAF
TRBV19 ASATKNTEAF
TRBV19 ASKFWTEETQY
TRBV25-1 ASRGGAGQPQH
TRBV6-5 ASRRTGGGTDTQY
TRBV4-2 ASSQAGNYGYT
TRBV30 AWSRQGSFDEQY
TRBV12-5 ASGSTDTSYEQY
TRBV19 ASSIRDSGANVLT
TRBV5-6 ASSRRTSGRADTQY
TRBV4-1 ASSQGLAGGSETQY
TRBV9 ASSPTGPQGYT
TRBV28 ASRRQGIPY
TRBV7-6 ASSLAEGRGNIQY
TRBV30 AWSAQGTQY
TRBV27 ASSVDSNYGYT
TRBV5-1 ASQGGVNTEAF
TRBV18 ASSQGQQETQY